The 15 T cell receptor beta chains below all came from one sample that was sequenced in a study of blood T cell repertoires in COVID-19. Assay used: immunoSEQ multiplex PCR; TCRdb lists only in-frame clones, some missing. Here the sample spans about 240,000 clones, about 90% being singletons. Sequenced material: PBMCs or T cells enriched from blood (not recorded which). All receptors derive from a woman between 40 and 50 years old with acute COVID-19.

The genes are TRBV4-1 and TRBJ1-4, with 9 bases lining up with TRBD1. The CDR3 extends over 15 amino acids. Per germline, CDR1 MGHRA and CDR2 YSYEKL. V lost 4 bases to trimming and J lost 8 bases; unmatched junction nucleotides: 8. CDR3 residues: CASSPYGQGIEKLFF. The CDR3 DNA sequence: TGCGCCAGCAGCCCGTACGGACAGGGGATAGAAAAACTGTTTTTT.

V usage is TRBV11-3 and J usage is TRBJ2-1, with D unclear. The germline V and J ends were trimmed by 4 bases and 4 bases, with 5 bases remaining between them. The CDR3 length is 12 residues. The germline V gene has CDR1 SGHNT and CDR2 YENEEA. The CDR3 DNA reads TGTGCCAGCAGCTCTCAGTACAATGAGCAGTTCTTC. This codes for CASSSQYNEQFF.

The V gene is TRBV19, the J gene TRBJ2-3, with 7 bases aligning to TRBD2. Trimming took 9 bases from V and 1 from J; bases not matched to a gene: 4. Per germline, CDR1 LNHDA and CDR2 SQIVND (reference sequence). The CDR3 length is 13 residues. CDR3 sequence: CASRDYRTDTQYF. The CDR3, as DNA: TGTGCCAGCAGGGACTACCGCACAGATACGCAGTATTTT.

The chain couples TRBV7-8 to TRBJ2-7; D is possibly TRBD1 (6 bases). The CDR3 consists of 13 residues. From germline, CDR1 is SGHVS and CDR2 FQNEAQ. Between the trimmed V and J ends, which lost 4 bases and 3 bases, there was a span of 10 bases. CDR3 in DNA: TGTGCCAGCAGCTCAGGACAGATCTACGAGCAGTACTTC. It translates to CASSSGQIYEQYF.

V usage is TRBV3-1 (or the pseudogene TRBV3-2) and J usage is TRBJ1-2; D may be TRBD1 (5 bases). Trimming left V 1 base short and J 1 base short, with 10 bases between. The V gene's germline CDR1 is LGHDT and CDR2 YNNKEL (reference sequence). The CDR3 sequence is 15 residues long. The CDR3: CASSQAAGFNYGYTF. In DNA, the CDR3 is TGTGCCAGCAGCCAAGCGGCAGGGTTTAACTATGGCTACACCTTC.

The V gene is TRBV4-1, the J gene TRBJ2-7; the match to TRBD1 covers 8 bases. CDR1 and CDR2 (germline): MGHRA, YSYEKL. J was trimmed by 2 bases and V by 0 bases; bases with no gene match: 3. This CDR3 is built from 15 residues. The CDR3 region has the DNA TGCGCCAGCAGCCAAGATCCGGGACAGGCCTACGAGCAGTACTTC. Translated, it gives CASSQDPGQAYEQYF.

The chain employs TRBV2 and TRBJ2-7, with D possibly being TRBD2 (5 bases). The CDR3 is 14 amino acids. Germline CDR1 is SNHLY and CDR2 is FYNNEI. Deletions cut 3 bases from V and 2 bases from J, with 11 bases between. The CDR3 DNA reads as TGTGCCAGCAGTGACCGAGGGCTGGCCTACGAGCAGTACTTC. This encodes CASSDRGLAYEQYF. Together with reference TRBV2 and TRBJ2-7, the CDR3 gives the full variable domain: EPEVTQTPSHQVTQMGQEVILRCVPISNHLYFYWYRQILGQKVEFLVSFYNNEISEKSEIFDDQFSVERPDGSNFTLKIRSTKLEDSAMYFCASSDRGLAYEQYFGPGTRLTVT.

This clone has just a few counts. The V call is TRBV4-1, the J call TRBJ1-1; D uncertain. V dropped 4 bases and J dropped 1 base, with 16 bases sitting between them. Germline V gives CDR1 MGHRA, CDR2 YSYEKL. This CDR3 is built from 16 residues. The CDR3 sequence is CASSPPGYRTNTEAFF. CDR3 DNA: TGCGCCAGCAGCCCTCCGGGGTACCGGACGAACACTGAAGCTTTCTTT.

The V call is TRBV7-9, the J call TRBJ1-2; D is undetermined. The CDR3 loop spans 14 amino acids. The germline CDR1 and CDR2 sequences are SEHNR and FQNEAQ (reference sequence). V was clipped by 4 bases and J by 5 bases, with 14 bases between them. As DNA, the CDR3 is TGTGCCAGCAGCTCGGAGATCCGGCGGTATGGCTACACCTTC. This sequence encodes CASSSEIRRYGYTF.

V is TRBV19 and J is TRBJ2-3; 7 bases align to TRBD1. The CDR3 is 14 amino acids. Germline V gives CDR1 LNHDA, CDR2 SQIVND (reference sequence). Trimming took 4 bases from V and 2 from J; bases not matched to a gene: 3. The CDR3 DNA reads as TGTGCCAGTAGTAGGACAGGTTCCACAGATACGCAGTATTTT. Its protein product is CASSRTGSTDTQYF.

The CDR3 DNA reads as TGTGCCAGTAGTATAGCCGTTTCGTACGAGCAGTACTTC. This codes for CASSIAVSYEQYF. V usage is TRBV19 and J usage is TRBJ2-7; no clear D. Germline V gives CDR1 LNHDA, CDR2 SQIVND (reference sequence). The length of the CDR3 is 13 residues. With 1 base removed from V and 4 bases from J, the gap between germline ends came to 8 bases.

The chain has TRBV7-9 and TRBJ1-2; D might be TRBD1 (5 bases). V gave up 5 bases and J gave up 5 bases, with 18 bases separating them. From germline, CDR1 is SEHNR and CDR2 FQNEAQ (reference sequence). The CDR3 spans 15 residues. This chain's CDR3 is CASSTDPGLEYGYTF. The CDR3 coding sequence is TGTGCCAGCAGCACCGACCCGGGACTCGAATATGGCTACACCTTC.

The CDR3 protein is CASSLTQGLMNTEAFF. In DNA, the CDR3 is TGCGCCAGCAGCTTGACTCAGGGACTGATGAACACTGAAGCTTTCTTT. The chain uses TRBV5-1 and TRBJ1-1, with D perhaps matching TRBD1 (5 bases). The ends were cut back, 1 base at V and 0 bases at J, with 13 bases in the middle. The germline V gene has CDR1 SGHRS and CDR2 YFSETQ. CDR3 size: 16 residues.

This clone came up a few times. The CDR3 loop is CASSPGQGYSSNQPQHF. CDR3 coding DNA: TGTGCCAGTAGCCCGGGACAGGGTTATTCGAGCAATCAGCCCCAGCATTTT. The rearrangement links TRBV19 to TRBJ1-5, with 9 bases lining up with TRBD1. Germline CDR1 reads LNHDA; CDR2 reads SQIVND (reference sequence). The CDR3 totals 17 residues. J was trimmed by 1 base and V by 6 bases; bases with no gene match: 10.

The chain recombines TRBV5-5 with TRBJ1-4, with 10 bases matching TRBD1. The CDR3 is made up of 15 amino acids. With 2 bases clipped from V and 8 bases from J, the junction kept 6 bases outside the gene matches. In germline, CDR1 is SGHKS, CDR2 YYEKEE (reference sequence). CDR3 sequence: CASSLWTGGMEKLFF. DNA of the CDR3: TGTGCCAGCAGCTTATGGACAGGGGGGATGGAAAAACTGTTTTTT.